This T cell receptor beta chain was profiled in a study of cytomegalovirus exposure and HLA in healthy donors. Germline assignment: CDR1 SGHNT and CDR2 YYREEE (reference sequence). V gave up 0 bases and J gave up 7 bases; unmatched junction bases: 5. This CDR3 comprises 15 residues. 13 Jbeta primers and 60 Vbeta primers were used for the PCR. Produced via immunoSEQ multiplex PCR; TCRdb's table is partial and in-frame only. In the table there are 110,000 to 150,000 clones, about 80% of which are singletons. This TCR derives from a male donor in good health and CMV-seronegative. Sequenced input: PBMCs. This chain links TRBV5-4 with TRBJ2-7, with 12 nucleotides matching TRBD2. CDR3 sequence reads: CASSLELAGGREQYF. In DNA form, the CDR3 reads TGTGCCAGCAGCTTGGAGCTAGCGGGGGGGCGGGAGCAGTACTTC.